The text below deals with one T cell receptor beta chain. Antigen specificity is unknown. Samples came from axillary lymph nodes draining the breast cancer. These data originate in a study of breast tumors, draining lymph nodes, adjacent tissues. Study findings and constraints: Compared with basal-like, luminal-like tumors shared significantly more repertoire with nontumor tissue. Most tumor T cells seemingly derive from lymph node, then expand in tumor. Tumor TCR diversity was below lymph nodes but above nontumor tissue.

CDR1 and CDR2 (germline): SGHVS, FQNEAQ. After removal of 0 bases from V and 3 bases from J, the junction contained 11 bases not matched to a gene. The CDR3 is 19 amino acids. One entry per CDR3 protein, called by TCRdb with MiXCR from the multiplex PCR reads. The repertoire holds 140,000 to 150,000 distinct CDR3 sequences, with around a third as singletons. The sequenced material came from axillary lymph node tissue. The rearrangement links TRBV7-8 to TRBJ2-2; TRBD2 aligns across 9 bases. The source of this sequence is a female donor with breast cancer. Some clones in this sample may be carry-over from other donors' samples. The chain's CDR3 is CASSLARWAGGRDTGELFF. In DNA, the CDR3 is TGTGCCAGCAGCTTAGCGAGGTGGGCGGGGGGGCGCGACACCGGGGAGCTGTTTTTT.